The 12 T cell receptor beta chains below come from one sample, sequenced in a study of T cell changes during pregnancy in multiple sclerosis. The protocol was immunoSEQ multiplex PCR, while the TCRdb copy is restricted to in-frame clones and leaves out a portion. The table lists under 60,000 clones, roughly 90% of them singletons. Here the sequenced sample was CD4+ T cells from peripheral blood mononuclear cells, taken after pregnancy. The receptor set was obtained from a female donor with multiple sclerosis, enrolled in a pregnancy study.

This chain uses TRBV6-1 with TRBJ2-7, with 9 bases matching TRBD2. The germline CDR1 and CDR2 sequences are MNHNS and SASEGT. This CDR3 is 15 amino acids long. V dropped 4 bases and J dropped 3; count of bases not matched to a gene: 7. The CDR3 loop reads CASSVGGGAIYEQYF. The CDR3 DNA follows: TGTGCCAGCAGTGTCGGCGGGGGGGCGATCTACGAGCAGTACTTC.

This clone was observed once. J is TRBJ1-1 and V is TRBV19, with 8 bases fitting TRBD1. The CDR3 covers 16 residues. Germline CDR1 LNHDA, CDR2 SQIVND (reference sequence). Germline trimming cut 6 bases from V and 1 base from J; bases unmatched to any gene: 10. The CDR3 loop reads CASRSGQGTGNTEAFF. Written as DNA, the CDR3 is TGTGCCAGTAGAAGCGGGCAGGGGACAGGGAACACTGAAGCTTTCTTT.

The chain has TRBV11-2 and TRBJ1-1; 8 bases map to TRBD1. Germline-derived CDR1 and CDR2 are SGHAT and FQNNGV. V lost 5 bases, J lost 2 bases, and 13 bases stayed unmatched. This CDR3 has 17 amino acids. The CDR3 DNA sequence: TGTGCCAGCAGCCGCGGACAGGGAAACTTCCTAAACACTGAAGCTTTCTTT. Protein: CASSRGQGNFLNTEAFF. Full variable domain (outside the CDR3, taken from reference TRBV11-2 and TRBJ1-1): EAGVAQSPRYKIIEKRQSVAFWCNPISGHATLYWYQQILGQGPKLLIQFQNNGVVDDSQLPKDRFSAERLKGVDSTLKIQPAKLEDSAVYLCASSRGQGNFLNTEAFFGQGTRLTVV.

J is TRBJ1-1 and V is TRBV6-6, with 7 nucleotides matching TRBD1. Germline V gene data show CDR1 as MNHNY and CDR2 as SVGAGI (reference sequence). The CDR3 runs 15 residues. The V and J ends lost 8 bases and 0 bases, in that order; junction bases with no gene match: 9. CDR3 in DNA: TGTGCCAGCCTATCGGGACAGCCAATGAACACTGAAGCTTTCTTT. Its translation: CASLSGQPMNTEAFF.

The CDR3 bases are TGTGCCATCAGTGATGAGGACCCCAGGGCCCCCCTCCACTTT. Protein: CAISDEDPRAPLHF. The chain combines TRBV10-3 with TRBJ1-6; maybe TRBD1 (5 bases). The CDR3 has 14 amino acids. V lost 3 bases, J lost 13 bases, and 16 bases lay in between. Germline V gives CDR1 ENHRY, CDR2 SYGVKD.

The CDR3 sequence: CASSYSGGRQTQYF. As DNA, the CDR3 is TGTGCCAGCAGTTACTCCGGGGGGCGGCAGACCCAGTACTTC. The J gene is TRBJ2-5, the V gene TRBV6-5; TRBD2 might be the D (7 bases). The CDR3 is made up of 14 amino acids. The germline V gene has CDR1 MNHEY and CDR2 SVGAGI. V lost 0 bases and J 6 bases, leaving 11 bases between the germline ends.

A single count supports this clone. The rearrangement uses TRBV4-3 and TRBJ2-3; TRBD2 aligns across 10 bases. The trim removed 4 bases at V and 10 bases at J, leaving 8 bases unmatched. Germline lookup yields CDR1 LGHNA and CDR2 YSLEER. The CDR3 has 14 residues. The DNA for the CDR3 is TGCGCCAGCAGCCCAGTCAGCGGGGGGGCGTCGCAGTATTTT. It encodes CASSPVSGGASQYF.

The J gene is TRBJ1-1, the V gene TRBV7-2; 7 bases line up with TRBD1. The CDR3 runs 15 residues. Germline V CDR1 and CDR2: SGHTA, FQGNSA. The V segment lost 4 bases and the J segment 2 bases; nucleotides outside the gene matches: 7. The CDR3 nucleotides are TGTGCCAGCAGCTATTCCGGGACAGCCAACACTGAAGCTTTCTTT. Translation: CASSYSGTANTEAFF.

The chain joins TRBV19 to TRBJ1-4; D perhaps matches TRBD1 (5 bases). V lost 5 bases and J 0 bases, leaving 10 bases between the germline ends. CDR3 length: 15 residues. CDR1 and CDR2 (germline): LNHDA, SQIVND (reference sequence). CDR3 protein: CASSRMTATNEKLFF. CDR3 sequence (DNA): TGTGCCAGTAGTCGGATGACAGCAACTAATGAAAAACTGTTTTTT. Full variable domain (missing parts from reference TRBV19 and TRBJ1-4): DGGITQSPKYLFRKEGQNVTLSCEQNLNHDAMYWYRQDPGQGLRLIYYSQIVNDFQKGDIAEGYSVSREKKESFPLTVTSAQKNPTAFYLCASSRMTATNEKLFFGSGTQLSVL.

The chain joins TRBV6-5 to TRBJ1-2, with D possibly matching TRBD1 (6 bases). Germline-derived CDR1 and CDR2 are MNHEY and SVGAGI. V was clipped by 5 bases and J by 7 bases, with 14 bases between them. CDR3 length: 13 amino acids. CDR3 bases: TGTGCCAGCAGTACCTTGGGGGGGGCTGGCTACACCTTC. Encoded protein: CASSTLGGAGYTF.

V usage is TRBV29-1 and J usage is TRBJ2-4; possibly TRBD1 for D (6 bases). V was pared by 6 bases and J by 6 bases, with 9 bases between. The CDR3 has 11 amino acids. Germline lookup yields CDR1 SQVTM and CDR2 ANQGSEA. CDR3 loop: CSVFRGNIQYF. CDR3 DNA sequence: TGCAGCGTATTCAGGGGAAACATTCAGTACTTC.

J is TRBJ2-7 and V is TRBV5-6, with a possible D match to TRBD1 (6 bases). The CDR3 extends over 16 amino acids. V shed 2 bases and J shed 3 bases, with 18 bases lying between them. The germline V gene has CDR1 SGHDT and CDR2 YYEEEE. The chain's CDR3 is CASSFSGASRVYEQYF. Written as DNA, the CDR3 is TGTGCCAGCAGCTTTTCAGGGGCGAGTAGGGTCTACGAGCAGTACTTC.